A selection of T cell receptor beta chains follows, all from one sample in a study of technical replicates of blood from a few donors. This table comes from immunoSEQ multiplex PCR, and its TCRdb copy is limited to in-frame clones, with some not included. The data show tens of thousands of clones, with approximately 88% seen just once and approximately 4.4% held by the top ten. The specimen was PBMCs. These receptors were obtained from a human donor in good health. Some clones in this sample may be carry-over from other donors' samples. Both conserved end residues are part of each CDR3. A D gene is named only where the DNA matches it firmly. Only part of the rows carry a size: once, few, many, or a class if the clone is expanded.

TRBJ1-5 | once | NA | TRBV18 | CASEAGEYSNQPQHF | TGTGCCAGCGAGGCAGGGGAGTATAGCAATCAGCCCCAGCATTTT
TRBJ2-3 | NA | TRBD2 | TRBV30 | CAWSVLAGDTQYF | TGTGCCTGGAGTGTACTAGCGGGAGATACGCAGTATTTT
TRBJ1-2 | NA | NA | TRBV10-3 | CAIRDSDSGVYTF | TGTGCCATCCGGGACTCAGACTCTGGTGTCTACACCTTC
TRBJ2-5 | NA | NA | TRBV12-5 | CASGLAGETQYF | TGTGCTAGTGGTTTGGCGGGAGAGACCCAGTACTTC
TRBJ1-1 | few | NA | TRBV10-2 | CASKIDNTEAFF | TGCGCCAGCAAGATAGATAACACTGAAGCTTTCTTT
TRBJ2-7 | NA | NA | TRBV13 | CASSLISQGYEQYF | TGTGCCAGCAGCTTAATTAGTCAGGGGTACGAGCAGTACTTC
TRBJ1-2 | NA | NA | TRBV10-3 | CAISALEETGYTF | TGTGCCATCAGTGCCTTGGAGGAGACTGGCTACACCTTC
TRBJ1-1 | NA | NA | TRBV25-1 | CASSEPGARGTEAFF | TGTGCCAGCAGTGAACCAGGGGCACGAGGTACTGAAGCTTTCTTT
TRBJ2-1 | NA | TRBD2 | TRBV19 | CASKRPGSGRNNEQFF | TGTGCCAGTAAGCGGCCCGGGAGCGGGAGGAACAATGAGCAGTTCTTC
TRBJ2-3 | once | NA | TRBV9 | CASSATSGTDTQYF | TGTGCCAGCAGCGCTACCTCAGGTACAGATACGCAGTATTTT
TRBJ1-4 | NA | TRBD1 | TRBV19 | CASSIADREGEKLFF | TGTGCCAGTAGTATAGCGGACAGGGAAGGAGAAAAACTGTTTTTT
TRBJ2-2 | NA | NA | TRBV18 | CASSPFLLEGTGELFF | TGTGCCAGCTCACCCTTTTTACTAGAAGGCACCGGGGAGCTGTTTTTT
TRBJ2-6 | NA | NA | TRBV5-4 | CASSQDSGSGANVLTF | TGCGCCAGCAGCCAAGATAGCGGCTCTGGGGCCAACGTCCTGACTTTC
TRBJ1-2 | NA | TRBD1 | TRBV13 | CASSLGTASNYGYTF | TGTGCCAGCAGCCTAGGGACAGCATCTAACTATGGCTACACCTTC
TRBJ2-7 | few | NA | TRBV11-3 | CASSRDSSSSYEQYF | TGTGCCAGCAGCCGGGACTCGTCGAGCTCCTACGAGCAGTACTTC
TRBJ2-7 | NA | NA | TRBV6-4 | CASTFYEQYF | TGTGCCAGCACGTTCTACGAGCAGTACTTC
TRBJ2-2 | once | TRBD1 | TRBV19 | CASTPRTGNTGELFF | TGTGCCAGTACCCCCAGGACAGGGAACACCGGGGAGCTGTTTTTT
TRBJ1-1 | NA | TRBD1 | TRBV19 | CAISEGAGNTEAFF | TGTGCCATCAGCGAGGGGGCCGGGAACACTGAAGCTTTCTTT
TRBJ2-7 | NA | TRBD1 | TRBV7-9 | CASSASGTGSDEQYF | TGTGCCAGCAGCGCGTCCGGGACAGGGAGCGACGAGCAGTACTTC
TRBJ1-4 | once | NA | TRBV7-4 | CASSFGGQPNEKLFF | TGTGCCAGCAGCTTCGGAGGGCAGCCTAATGAAAAACTGTTTTTT
TRBJ2-2 | NA | NA | TRBV6-1 | CASNQQGPNTGELFF | TGTGCCAGCAACCAACAGGGACCGAACACCGGGGAGCTGTTTTTT
TRBJ2-7 | NA | NA | TRBV4-1 | CASSQENRDSYEQYF | TGCGCCAGCAGCCAAGAGAACAGGGATTCCTACGAGCAGTACTTC
TRBJ2-5 | once | NA | TRBV25-1 | CASPRRSSAETQYF | TGTGCCAGCCCCCGACGGTCTAGCGCGGAGACCCAGTACTTC
TRBJ2-2 | NA | TRBD2 | TRBV10-2 | CAIGTSGRETGELFF | TGCGCCATAGGGACTAGCGGGAGAGAAACCGGGGAGCTGTTTTTT
TRBJ2-7 | NA | TRBD2 | TRBV9 | CASSTSGGRHNEQYF | TGTGCCAGCAGTACCTCGGGCGGGAGACATAACGAGCAGTACTTC
TRBJ2-3 | NA | NA | TRBV5-1 | CASSFGPDTDTQYF | TGCGCCAGCAGCTTTGGGCCGGACACAGATACGCAGTATTTT
TRBJ1-1 | NA | NA | TRBV14 | CASSVQLGSEAFF | TGTGCCAGCAGCGTCCAACTAGGCAGTGAAGCTTTCTTT
TRBJ2-1 | NA | TRBD2 | TRBV6-1 | CASSVGTSDYNEQFF | TGTGCCAGCAGTGTGGGGACTAGCGACTACAATGAGCAGTTCTTC
TRBJ1-1 | few | TRBD1 | TRBV6-1 | CASIRGQTEAFF | TGTGCCAGCATCAGGGGGCAAACTGAAGCTTTCTTT
TRBJ2-6 | NA | TRBD1 | TRBV25-1 | CASSPVQTGNSGANVLTF | TGTGCCAGCAGTCCCGTCCAGACAGGGAACTCTGGGGCCAACGTCCTGACTTTC
TRBJ1-4 | NA | NA | TRBV19 | CASSIGAGANEKLFF | TGTGCCAGTAGTATAGGAGCGGGGGCCAATGAAAAACTGTTTTTT
TRBJ1-1 | NA | NA | TRBV18 | CASSQALNTEAFF | TGTGCCAGCTCCCAGGCATTGAACACTGAAGCTTTCTTT
TRBJ2-7 | few | TRBD1 | TRBV29-1 | CSVKMLQGGGYEQYF | TGCAGCGTTAAAATGCTACAGGGGGGTGGTTACGAGCAGTACTTC
TRBJ1-4 | NA | TRBD1 | TRBV11-1 | CASSRGQARTTNEKLFF | TGTGCCAGCAGCCGCGGACAGGCGAGAACAACTAATGAAAAACTGTTTTTT
TRBJ2-7 | NA | TRBD1 | TRBV11-2 | CASSSTGVEQYF | TGTGCCAGCAGCTCCACAGGGGTCGAGCAGTACTTC
TRBJ2-1 | NA | NA | TRBV10-3 | CAISDPSRYNEQFF | TGTGCCATCAGTGATCCTAGCCGATACAATGAGCAGTTCTTC
TRBJ2-7 | NA | TRBD1 | TRBV18 | CASSSDRFEQYF | TGTGCCAGCTCATCGGACAGGTTCGAGCAGTACTTC
TRBJ2-7 | NA | NA | TRBV16 | CASSQSVVYEQYF | TGTGCCAGCAGCCAATCGGTAGTGTACGAGCAGTACTTC
TRBJ1-2 | NA | NA | TRBV12-5 | CASGLVRRWYGYTF | TGTGCTAGTGGTTTGGTGCGCAGGTGGTATGGCTACACCTTC
TRBJ2-2 | NA | TRBD2 | TRBV7-3 | CASSPRASGTGELFF | TGTGCCAGCAGCCCGAGGGCTAGCGGCACCGGGGAGCTGTTTTTT
TRBJ1-2 | NA | NA | TRBV7-9 | CASQLGAPMGGYTF | TGTGCCAGCCAATTAGGGGCTCCTATGGGCGGCTACACCTTC
TRBJ1-6 | NA | NA | TRBV2 | CASSVGRGDLHNSPLHF | TGTGCCAGCAGTGTAGGTCGCGGGGACTTACATAATTCACCCCTCCACTTT
TRBJ1-3 | once | NA | TRBV18 | CASSPEGGSGNTIYF | TGTGCCAGCTCACCGGAAGGGGGATCCGGAAACACCATATATTTT
TRBJ1-3 | NA | NA | TRBV4-1 | CASSHSLVLSGNTIYF | TGCGCCAGCAGCCACAGTCTGGTTCTGTCTGGAAACACCATATATTTT
TRBJ1-2 | NA | TRBD1 | TRBV7-2 | CASSLLGQGVGRGYTF | TGTGCCAGCAGCTTATTAGGACAGGGGGTCGGTCGAGGCTACACCTTC
TRBJ1-2 | NA | NA | TRBV11-2 | CASSLGAGDGYTF | TGTGCCAGCAGCTTAGGAGCAGGGGATGGCTACACCTTC
TRBJ2-7 | NA | NA | TRBV2 | CASSEQGLHEQYF | TGTGCCAGCAGTGAACAGGGTCTCCACGAGCAGTACTTC
TRBJ2-5 | NA | TRBD2 | TRBV5-1 | CASMLAGYQETQYF | TGCGCCAGCATGCTAGCGGGGTACCAAGAGACCCAGTACTTC
TRBJ2-2 | NA | NA | TRBV10-3 | CTIASGTGELFF | TGCACCATCGCAAGCGGTACCGGGGAGCTGTTTTTT
TRBJ2-1 | NA | NA | TRBV6-4 | CASSGFNTPSYNEQFF | TGTGCCAGCAGTGGATTTAACACCCCCTCCTACAATGAGCAGTTCTTC